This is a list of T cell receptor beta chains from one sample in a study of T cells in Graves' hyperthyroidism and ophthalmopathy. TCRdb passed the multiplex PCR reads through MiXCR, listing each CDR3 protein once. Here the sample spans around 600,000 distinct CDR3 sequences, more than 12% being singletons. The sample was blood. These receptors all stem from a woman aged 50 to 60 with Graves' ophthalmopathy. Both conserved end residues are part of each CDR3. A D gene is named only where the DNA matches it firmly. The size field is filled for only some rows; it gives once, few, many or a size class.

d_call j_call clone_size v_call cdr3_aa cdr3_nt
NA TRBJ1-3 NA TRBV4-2 CASSRSDSLGNTIYF TGTGCCAGCAGCCGCTCGGACAGTCTCGGAAACACCATATATTTT
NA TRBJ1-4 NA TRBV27 CASSRTSANEKLFF TGTGCCAGCAGTCGGACGTCCGCTAATGAAAAACTGTTTTTT
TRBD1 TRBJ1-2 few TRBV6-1 CASSEATGGYGYTF TGTGCCAGCAGTGAAGCTACAGGGGGCTATGGCTACACCTTC
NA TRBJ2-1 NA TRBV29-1 CSVEDRGTPRRDEQFF TGCAGCGTTGAAGATCGAGGAACACCTCGGCGAGATGAGCAGTTCTTC
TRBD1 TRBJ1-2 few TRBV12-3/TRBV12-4 CASTPGTGLGYTF TGTGCCAGCACTCCCGGGACAGGGTTAGGCTACACCTTC
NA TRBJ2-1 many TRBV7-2 CASSLYGHDNEQFF TGTGCCAGCAGCTTATACGGCCATGACAATGAGCAGTTCTTC
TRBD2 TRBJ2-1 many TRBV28 CASSFLAGDTNEQFF TGTGCCAGCAGTTTTTTGGCGGGAGATACGAATGAGCAGTTCTTC
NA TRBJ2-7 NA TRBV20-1 CSALTGTRFYEQYF TGCAGTGCTCTTACAGGAACCCGATTTTACGAGCAGTACTTC
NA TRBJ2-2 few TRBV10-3 CAINQVGPDTGELFF TGTGCCATCAATCAGGTCGGGCCCGACACCGGGGAGCTGTTTTTT
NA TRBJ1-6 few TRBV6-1 CASSSDSSSYNSPLHF TGTGCCAGCAGTTCTGACAGTAGCTCCTATAATTCACCCCTCCACTTT
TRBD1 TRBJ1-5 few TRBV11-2 CASSFSYRGDGSQPQHF TGTGCCAGCAGCTTCTCCTACAGGGGCGACGGGTCTCAGCCCCAGCATTTT
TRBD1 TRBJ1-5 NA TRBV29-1 CSVEDGTGAPQHF TGCAGCGTTGAAGATGGGACAGGGGCCCCCCAGCATTTT
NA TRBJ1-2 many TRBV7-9 CASSLGSGGHYGYTF TGTGCCAGCAGCTTAGGCTCCGGGGGGCACTATGGCTACACCTTC
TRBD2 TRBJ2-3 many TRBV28 CASSFNSLDSGISTDTQYF TGTGCCAGCAGTTTTAACTCCTTGGATAGCGGGATTAGCACAGATACGCAGTATTTT
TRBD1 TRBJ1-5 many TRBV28 CASSNTGAYSNQPQHF TGTGCCAGCAGTAATACAGGGGCATATAGCAATCAGCCCCAGCATTTT
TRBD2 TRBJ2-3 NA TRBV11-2 CASTISSGSTDTQYF TGTGCCAGCACGATTTCTAGCGGGAGCACAGATACGCAGTATTTT
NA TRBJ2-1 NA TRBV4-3 CASSQDGAWSSYNEQFF TGCGCCAGCAGCCAAGACGGGGCTTGGAGCTCCTACAATGAGCAGTTCTTC
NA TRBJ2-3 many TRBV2 CATRETRVGTDTQYF TGTGCCACCAGAGAAACCAGGGTTGGCACAGATACGCAGTATTTT
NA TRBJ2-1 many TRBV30 CAWSQSDGNEQFF TGTGCCTGGAGTCAAAGCGACGGGAATGAGCAGTTCTTC
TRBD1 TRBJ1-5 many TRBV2 CASRGTGGQPQHF TGTGCCAGCAGAGGGACAGGGGGGCAGCCCCAGCATTTT
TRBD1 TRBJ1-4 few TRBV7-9 CASRSPKGQGEEKLFF TGTGCCAGCAGGTCACCTAAGGGACAGGGGGAAGAAAAACTGTTTTTT
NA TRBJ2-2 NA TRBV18 CASSPGSANTGELFF TGTGCCAGCTCACCAGGGTCCGCGAACACCGGGGAGCTGTTTTTT
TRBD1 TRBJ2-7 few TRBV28 CASIHDRAPYEQYF TGTGCCAGCATCCACGACAGGGCACCCTACGAGCAGTACTTC
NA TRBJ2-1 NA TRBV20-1 CSAWGSSYNEQFF TGCAGTGCCTGGGGGAGCTCCTACAATGAGCAGTTCTTC
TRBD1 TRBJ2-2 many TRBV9 CASSTLAPGQLTANTGELFF TGTGCCAGCAGCACCCTCGCCCCGGGACAGCTTACCGCGAACACCGGGGAGCTGTTTTTT
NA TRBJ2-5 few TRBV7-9 CASSSAWGETQYF TGTGCCAGCAGCTCCGCTTGGGGGGAGACCCAGTACTTC
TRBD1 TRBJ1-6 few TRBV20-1 CSVTGATNSPLHF TGCAGTGTAACAGGGGCCACAAATTCACCCCTCCACTTT
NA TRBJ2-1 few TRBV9 CASSVGLSSYNEQFF TGTGCCAGCAGCGTTGGGTTATCCTCCTACAATGAGCAGTTCTTC
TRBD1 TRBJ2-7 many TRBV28 CASSLRTGVVLEQYF TGTGCCAGCAGTTTAAGGACAGGGGTAGTTCTCGAGCAGTACTTC
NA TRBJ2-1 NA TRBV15 CATSREERADEQFF TGTGCCACCAGCAGAGAGGAACGGGCGGATGAGCAGTTCTTC
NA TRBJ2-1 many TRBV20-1 CSALKSSGGRGGNEQFF TGCAGTGCTCTAAAATCCTCTGGCGGGAGAGGGGGCAATGAGCAGTTCTTC
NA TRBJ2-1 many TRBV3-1 CASSPPSLYNEQFF TGTGCCAGCAGCCCCCCGTCCCTGTACAATGAGCAGTTCTTC
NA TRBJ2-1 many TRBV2 CASGRPGNEQFF TGTGCCAGCGGAAGACCTGGCAATGAGCAGTTCTTC